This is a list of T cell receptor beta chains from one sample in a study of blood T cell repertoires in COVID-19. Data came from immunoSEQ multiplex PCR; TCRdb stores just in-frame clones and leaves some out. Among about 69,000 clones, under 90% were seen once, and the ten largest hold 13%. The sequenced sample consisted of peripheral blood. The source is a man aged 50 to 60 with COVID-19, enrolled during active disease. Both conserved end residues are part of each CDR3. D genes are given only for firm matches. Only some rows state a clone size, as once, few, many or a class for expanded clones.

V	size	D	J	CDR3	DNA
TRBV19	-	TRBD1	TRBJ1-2	CASSMEGGNYGYTF	TGTGCCAGTAGTATGGAAGGGGGCAACTATGGCTACACCTTC
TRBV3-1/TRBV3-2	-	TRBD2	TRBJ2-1	CASSQEGGGPYNEQFF	TGTGCCAGCAGCCAAGAGGGCGGGGGGCCCTACAATGAGCAGTTCTTC
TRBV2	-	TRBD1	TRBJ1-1	CAEGQGSDTEAFF	TGTGCCGAAGGACAGGGGTCGGACACTGAAGCTTTCTTT
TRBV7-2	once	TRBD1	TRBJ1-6	CASSEIRDSYNSPLHF	TGTGCCAGCAGCGAAATTCGGGACAGCTATAATTCACCCCTCCACTTT
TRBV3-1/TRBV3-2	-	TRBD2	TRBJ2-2	CASSPASGSSFGELFF	TGTGCCAGCAGCCCCGCTAGCGGGAGCTCCTTTGGGGAGCTGTTTTTT
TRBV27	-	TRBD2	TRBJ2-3	CASSFATSGGPVDTQYF	TGTGCCAGCAGTTTTGCAACTAGCGGGGGTCCTGTAGATACGCAGTATTTT
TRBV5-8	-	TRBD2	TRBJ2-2	CASLLPGTNVPNTGELFF	TGTGCCAGCCTTTTACCCGGGACTAATGTTCCAAACACCGGGGAGCTGTTTTTT
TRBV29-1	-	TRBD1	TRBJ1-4	CSGTGTTNEKLFF	TGCAGCGGGACAGGAACAACTAATGAAAAACTGTTTTTT
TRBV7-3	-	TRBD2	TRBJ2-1	CASSLTPSGGQGNEQFF	TGTGCCAGCAGCTTAACTCCTAGCGGGGGCCAAGGAAATGAGCAGTTCTTC
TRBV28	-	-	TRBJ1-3	CASSKTGVENTIYF	TGTGCCAGCAGCAAGACAGGAGTTGAAAACACCATATATTTT
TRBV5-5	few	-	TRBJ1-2	CASSFVGRGPHGYTF	TGTGCCAGCAGCTTTGTTGGCAGGGGTCCCCATGGCTACACCTTC
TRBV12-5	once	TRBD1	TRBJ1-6	CASGLNDRASPLHF	TGTGCTAGTGGTTTAAACGACAGGGCTTCACCCCTCCACTTT
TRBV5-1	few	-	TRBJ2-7	CASSIERYEQYF	TGCGCCAGCAGCATTGAGCGCTACGAGCAGTACTTC
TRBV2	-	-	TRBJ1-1	CASRGLTENTEAFF	TGTGCCAGCAGGGGCTTGACCGAGAACACTGAAGCTTTCTTT
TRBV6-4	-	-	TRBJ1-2	CASSDSNRGGGYTF	TGTGCCAGCAGTGACTCGAATCGGGGTGGCGGCTACACCTTC
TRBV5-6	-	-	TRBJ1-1	CASSSGPGRVNTEAFF	TGTGCCAGCAGCTCAGGCCCTGGCAGGGTGAACACTGAAGCTTTCTTT
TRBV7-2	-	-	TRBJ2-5	CASSSTREETQYF	TGTGCCAGCAGCTCGACTAGAGAAGAGACCCAGTACTTC
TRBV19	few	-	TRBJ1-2	CASSLYTPSNYGYTF	TGTGCCAGTTCGCTTTACACACCCTCTAACTATGGCTACACCTTC
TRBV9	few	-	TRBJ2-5	CASSVMGADETQYF	TGTGCCAGCAGCGTAATGGGGGCGGATGAGACCCAGTACTTC
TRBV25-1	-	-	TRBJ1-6	CASSDSRGSSYNSPLHF	TGTGCCAGCAGTGATTCGCGGGGATCAAGCTATAATTCACCCCTCCACTTT